This T cell receptor (beta chain) is from a study of cytomegalovirus exposure and HLA in healthy donors. Findings of the study overall: Through in vitro validation, a few CMV-associated chains were shown to be specific for CMV antigens. Cytomegalovirus-associated TCR beta chains were listed, numbering more than 150.

The V gene's germline CDR1 is SGHDT and CDR2 YYEEEE. The V gene end was trimmed by 3 bases and the J gene end by 5 bases; junction bases not matched to a gene: 4. This CDR3 comprises 13 residues. PCR employed 60 Vbeta and 13 Jbeta primers. Assay: immunoSEQ multiplex PCR; the TCRdb copy retains only in-frame clones and omits some. The sample lists approximately 150,000 clones; 76% were seen once. In regard to this clone: The antigen is unknown.

The rearrangement links TRBV5-6 to TRBJ2-7, with 8 bases aligning to TRBD1. This TCR was sampled from a middle-aged woman in good health and CMV-seronegative. Sequenced input: PBMCs. The CDR3 DNA follows: TGTGCCAGCAGCTGGACAGGGATTGACGAGCAGTACTTC. This sequence encodes CASSWTGIDEQYF. The variable domain in full, completed from reference TRBV5-6 and TRBJ2-7, reads DAGVTQSPTHLIKTRGQQVTLRCSPKSGHDTVSWYQQALGQGPQFIFQYYEEEERQRGNFPDRFSGHQFPNYSSELNVNALLLGDSALYLCASSWTGIDEQYFGPGTRLTVT.